Included here is one TCR beta chain sequence, with context. This sample is drawn from a study of blood T cell repertoires in COVID-19. Background on the study: The United States, Italy and Spain provided the acute and convalescent COVID-19 samples. PBMCs, B-cell-depleted T cells, or T cells provided the cDNA or gDNA that made up the material.

Original processing notes: How many nucleated cells were present was estimated from reference gene primer amplification. Profiling relied on immunoSEQ multiplex PCR, and the TCRdb table lists in-frame clones only, not all of them. V and J calls plus clone size are reproduced from that table; the DNA served to infer D and trimming. The sample has 210,000 or so clones; approximately 80% are singletons. The CDR3 loop spans 16 amino acids. Trimming cost V 2 bases and J 0 bases, with 12 bases left between them. Germline assignment: CDR1 SGHRS and CDR2 YFSETQ. Recruitment covered roughly 24 US areas and drew participants whose ages spanned about 18 to 95 years.

The chain joins TRBV5-1 to TRBJ1-3; D gene unclear. Specimen: PBMCs or T cells enriched from blood (not recorded which). The TCR sequence derives from a man aged 30 to 39 with acute COVID-19. CDR3 protein: CASSFETFLSGNTIYF. The CDR3 coding sequence is TGCGCCAGCAGCTTCGAAACTTTTCTCTCTGGAAACACCATATATTTT.